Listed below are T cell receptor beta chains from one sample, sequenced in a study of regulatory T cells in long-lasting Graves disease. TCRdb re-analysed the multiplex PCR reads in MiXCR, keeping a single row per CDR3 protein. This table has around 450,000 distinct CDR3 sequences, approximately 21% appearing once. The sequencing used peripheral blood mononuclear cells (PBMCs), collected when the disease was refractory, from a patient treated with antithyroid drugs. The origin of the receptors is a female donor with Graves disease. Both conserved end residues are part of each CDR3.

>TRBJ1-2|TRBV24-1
CATSEAGLNGCTF
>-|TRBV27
CASSLSTSNEQFF
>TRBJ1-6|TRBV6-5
CASSYSGEGSPLHF
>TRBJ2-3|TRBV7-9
CASIPPASGDSTDTQYF
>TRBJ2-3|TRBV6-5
CASSSNWRDTQYF
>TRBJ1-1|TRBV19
CASTLRRGIPTEAFF
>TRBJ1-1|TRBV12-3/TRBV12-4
CASSFDPWDRGTNTEAFF
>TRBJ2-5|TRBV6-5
CASSYSNGKETQYF
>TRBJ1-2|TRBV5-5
CASSYVRQGARYGYTF
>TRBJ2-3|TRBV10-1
CASSESGLAGGKDTQYF
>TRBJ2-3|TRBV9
CASSVVRDTDTQYF
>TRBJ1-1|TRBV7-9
CASSYPYPSGGMNTEAFF
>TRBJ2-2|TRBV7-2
CASSLMRVATGELFF
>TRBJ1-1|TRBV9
CASSAAGTGLREAFF
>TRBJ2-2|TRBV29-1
CSVRGKIGELFF
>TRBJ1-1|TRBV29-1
CSVGGAEAFF
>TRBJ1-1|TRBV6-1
CASSDLTPLNTEAFF
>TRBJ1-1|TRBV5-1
CASSGKGTVLRANTEAFF
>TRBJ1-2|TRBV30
CAWSKGGEDGYTF
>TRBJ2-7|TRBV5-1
CASSLGWGLASGEWYF
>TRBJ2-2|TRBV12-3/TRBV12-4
CASSLVPNTGELFF
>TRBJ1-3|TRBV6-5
CASSYSGGWQGNTIYF
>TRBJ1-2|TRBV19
CASTGNDRVYGYTF
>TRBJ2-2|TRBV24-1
CATSDYRSNTGELFF
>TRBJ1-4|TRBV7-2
CASSLGHRGPTNEKLFF
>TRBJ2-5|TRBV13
CATRPEGQETQYF
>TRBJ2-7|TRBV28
CASSLYRQGGEQYF
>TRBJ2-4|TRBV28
CASSSSRLGKNIQYF
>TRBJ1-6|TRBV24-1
CATSDPRQGEGTRLHF
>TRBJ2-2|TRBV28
CASSLAAEYRNTGELFF
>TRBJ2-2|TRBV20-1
CSAITDYPTGELFF
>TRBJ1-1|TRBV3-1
CASSQDPGSAEAFF
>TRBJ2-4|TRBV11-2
CASSLAGSEVIQYF
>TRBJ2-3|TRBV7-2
CASSLGWAVSDTQYF
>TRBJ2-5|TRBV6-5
CASSFSGKVGTQYF
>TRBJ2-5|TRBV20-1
CSANDYPQETQYF
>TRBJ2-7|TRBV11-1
CASSPEGPTSGGGHEQYF
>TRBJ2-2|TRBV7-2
CASTIADRVNTGELFF
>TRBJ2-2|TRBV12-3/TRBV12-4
CASSYGQGTGELFF
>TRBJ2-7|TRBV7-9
CASSQDAARSYEQYF
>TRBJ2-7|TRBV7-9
CASSLPGAYEQYF
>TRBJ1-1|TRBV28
CASSLFQAYDAEAFF
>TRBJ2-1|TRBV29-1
CSVDDSTSGSNEQFF
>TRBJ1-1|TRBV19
CASRTEGRLGTEAFF
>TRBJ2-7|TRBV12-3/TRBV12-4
CASSLMPPGLAGTYEQYF
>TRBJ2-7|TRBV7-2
CASSLAHTADSYEQYF
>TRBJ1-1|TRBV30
CAGRGGMNTEAFF
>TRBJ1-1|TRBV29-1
CSVKGGNYTEAFF
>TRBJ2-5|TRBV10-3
CAISELPRQRGTQYF
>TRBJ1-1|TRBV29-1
CSVEIEDSTEAFF
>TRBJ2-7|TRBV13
CASSHGREQYF
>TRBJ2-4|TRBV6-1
CASSDSLAGENIQYF
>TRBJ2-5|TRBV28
CAGRGQGKETQYF
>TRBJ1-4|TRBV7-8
CASSLRRATNEKLFF